The 21 T cell receptor beta chains below all came from one sample that was sequenced in a study of neurological immune-mediated disorders. TCRdb called the 5' RACE reads again in MiXCR, with one record for every CDR3 protein. The sample carries just over 95,000 distinct CDR3 sequences, 3% to 4% recorded once. Sequencing was performed on PBMCs. Receptors originate from a woman aged 18-29 years with multiple sclerosis.

This clonotype was picked up a small number of times. The V call is TRBV5-1, the J call TRBJ2-1; a weak D match, TRBD1 (6 bases). The CDR3 covers 13 residues. Per germline, CDR1 SGHRS and CDR2 YFSETQ. Trimming took 0 bases from V and 12 from J, leaving 13 bases between them. The CDR3 DNA reads TGCGCCAGCAGCTTGGACAGGGCGGGTGCGCAGTTCTTC. The encoded protein is CASSLDRAGAQFF.

In its sample, this clonotype was seen many times. This chain links TRBV11-2 with TRBJ1-6, with 8 bases identical to TRBD1. There are 16 residues in the CDR3. Trimming cost V 5 bases and J 9 bases; bases outside gene matches: 12. Germline V lookup: CDR1 SGHAT, CDR2 FQNNGV. The CDR3 sequence: CASSQAAQGARSPLHF. The CDR3 DNA is TGTGCCAGCAGCCAGGCGGCTCAGGGGGCGCGTTCACCCCTCCACTTT.

The chain recombines TRBV14 with TRBJ1-2; D is uncertain. The V end lost 1 base, the J end lost 4 bases, and 7 bases lay between the germline ends. The CDR3 length is 13 residues. Germline values: CDR1 SGHDN, CDR2 FVKESK. In DNA, the CDR3 is TGTGCCAGCAGCCAAGGTTTCAGCTATGGCTACACCTTC. Translating gives CASSQGFSYGYTF.

The table lists this clonotype with many counts. This chain joins TRBV7-9 and TRBJ2-3; 9 bases map to TRBD2. Losses at the gene ends were 1 base for V and 2 bases for J; bases not matched to a gene: 4. Germline V gene lookup returns CDR1 SEHNR and CDR2 FQNEAQ (reference sequence). CDR3 length: 16 amino acids. The CDR3 bases are TGTGCCAGCAGCTTAGGACTAGCGGTTAACACAGATACGCAGTATTTT. Residues: CASSLGLAVNTDTQYF.

In its sample, this clonotype was seen many times. The V gene is TRBV20-1, the J gene TRBJ2-7; 8 positions agree with TRBD2. V lost 6 bases and J lost 4; bases outside the gene matches: 11. The CDR3 sequence is 14 residues long. The germline gives CDR1 DFQATT, CDR2 SNEGSKA (reference sequence). CDR3 protein: CSAPGAAGVYEQYF. The DNA for the CDR3 is TGCAGTGCCCCAGGGGCAGCGGGAGTATACGAGCAGTACTTC.

In this sample, this clonotype turned up many times. The rearrangement joins TRBV6-5 to TRBJ2-3, with TRBD2 matching over 9 bases. The CDR3 has 15 residues. The germline V gene has CDR1 MNHEY and CDR2 SVGAGI. Trimming cost V 4 bases and J 6 bases; bases outside gene matches: 8. The CDR3 DNA reads as TGTGCCAGCAGTTCCGGGACTAGCTCTTTGGATACGCAGTATTTT. Protein product: CASSSGTSSLDTQYF.

This clonotype was found many times. V and J are TRBV5-1 and TRBJ1-2; D possibly corresponds to TRBD1 (6 bases). Trimming stripped 4 bases from V and 8 bases from J, with 18 bases between. The CDR3 consists of 14 residues. Germline lookup yields CDR1 SGHRS and CDR2 YFSETQ. The CDR3 protein is CASSHGTPSEGYTF. CDR3 sequence (DNA): TGCGCCAGCAGCCACGGGACACCCTCTGAGGGCTACACCTTC.

This clonotype occurred many times. This chain joins TRBV5-6 and TRBJ1-5, with 7 bases that match TRBD1. V lost 4 bases, J lost 0 bases, and 4 bases stayed unmatched. Germline CDR1 reads SGHDT; CDR2 reads YYEEEE. This CDR3 is 15 amino acids long. The CDR3 loop is CASSIYRGSNQPQHF. The CDR3 region has the DNA TGTGCCAGCAGCATATACAGGGGTAGCAATCAGCCCCAGCATTTT.

This clonotype was observed many times. The V and J genes are TRBV12-3 or TRBV12-4 and TRBJ2-6, with 8 bases matching TRBD1. CDR3 size: 19 residues. V shed 2 bases, J shed 0 bases, and the junction held 9 bases outside the gene matches. DNA for the CDR3: TGTGCCAGCAGTTTATGGGCAGGGGGCTGGAGCTCTGGGGCCAACGTCCTGACTTTC. Translation: CASSLWAGGWSSGANVLTF.

This clonotype came up many times. The gene calls are TRBV5-6 and TRBJ1-2, with 7 bases that match TRBD1. J was trimmed by 6 bases and V by 0 bases; bases with no gene match: 5. Germline-derived CDR1 and CDR2 are SGHDT and YYEEEE. CDR3 length: 14 amino acids. CDR3 DNA sequence: TGTGCCAGCAGCTTGGAGGGGGCTGGCCATGGCTACACCTTC. Its translation: CASSLEGAGHGYTF. Drawing the rest from reference TRBV5-6 and TRBJ1-2, the complete variable domain is DAGVTQSPTHLIKTRGQQVTLRCSPKSGHDTVSWYQQALGQGPQFIFQYYEEEERQRGNFPDRFSGHQFPNYSSELNVNALLLGDSALYLCASSLEGAGHGYTFGSGTRLTVV.

This clonotype was found many times. This rearrangement joins TRBV7-2 to TRBJ2-7; a possible D gene is TRBD2 (5 bases). V was trimmed by 2 bases and J by 4 bases, leaving 15 bases between them. Looked up from germline, CDR1 is SGHTA and CDR2 is FQGNSA. The CDR3 contains 15 residues. CDR3 sequence: CASSLYGGNQYEQYF. The CDR3 nucleotides are TGTGCCAGCAGCTTATATGGAGGAAACCAATACGAGCAGTACTTC.

This clonotype was picked up many times. The chain couples TRBV7-3 to TRBJ1-4; TRBD1 aligns across 8 bases. With 5 bases clipped from V and 8 bases from J, the junction kept 4 bases outside the gene matches. From germline, CDR1 is SGHTA and CDR2 FQGTGA. The CDR3 length is 13 residues. The CDR3 is CASSTNRGEKLFF. The CDR3 DNA reads TGTGCCAGCAGCACGAACAGGGGGGAAAAACTGTTTTTT.

This clonotype was detected a few times. This chain connects TRBV7-9 to TRBJ1-1; 9 positions agree with TRBD1. The CDR3 has 15 residues. Germline loops: CDR1 SEHNR, CDR2 FQNEAQ (reference sequence). Trimming removed 4 bases from V and 0 bases from J; junction bases left unmatched: 3. In DNA form, the CDR3 reads TGTGCCAGCAGCTGGGACAGGGATATGAACACTGAAGCTTTCTTT. It yields the protein CASSWDRDMNTEAFF.

In its sample, this clonotype was seen many times. The V and J genes are TRBV6-2 or TRBV6-3 and TRBJ2-7; possibly TRBD2 for D (6 bases). V lost 5 bases to trimming and J lost 1 base, with 12 bases between them. Germline V gene lookup returns CDR1 MNHEY and CDR2 SVGEGT. CDR3 length: 14 residues. CDR3 sequence reads: CASSDPGTSYEQYF. CDR3 DNA sequence: TGTGCCAGCAGTGACCCTGGGACTTCCTACGAGCAGTACTTC.

Ten or more counts support this clonotype. This chain uses TRBV7-2 with TRBJ2-5; no firm D call. Trimming took off 2 bases at V and 3 bases at J, with 13 bases between the two ends. CDR1 SGHTA and CDR2 FQGNSA come from the germline V gene. CDR3 size: 15 residues. CDR3 sequence reads: CASSLSRAYEETQYF. The DNA for the CDR3 is TGTGCCAGCAGCTTAAGTAGAGCGTACGAAGAGACCCAGTACTTC.

Comment on this clonotype: Since a much larger clone is just one base distant, this may be a read error. This chain links TRBV6-6 with TRBJ2-5; 7 positions agree with TRBD1. This CDR3 comprises 12 residues. Germline V gene sequence: CDR1 MNHNY, CDR2 SVGAGI (reference sequence). CDR3 amino acids: CASKGAGENQYF. CDR3 DNA: TGTGCCAGCAAGGGGGCCGGGGAGAACCAGTACTTC.

This rearrangement joins TRBV30 to TRBJ1-5, with D possibly being TRBD1 (6 bases). V dropped 2 bases and J dropped 4 bases, with 12 bases sitting between them. Per the germline V gene, CDR1 is GTSNPN and CDR2 is SVGIG (reference sequence). The CDR3 spans 14 residues. The CDR3 region has the DNA TGTGCCTGGAGTACAGGGTGGGGAAATCAGCCCCAGCATTTT. It specifies CAWSTGWGNQPQHF.

This clonotype was counted many times. This sequence joins TRBV2 and TRBJ1-1; D ambiguous. Germline loops: CDR1 SNHLY, CDR2 FYNNEI. This CDR3 has 14 residues. Between the trimmed V and J ends, which lost 3 bases and 1 base, there was a span of 9 bases. CDR3 DNA sequence: TGTGCCAGCAGTGATAACAGACGGAACACTGAAGCTTTCTTT. Translating it yields CASSDNRRNTEAFF. Full variable domain (remainder filled in from reference TRBV2 and TRBJ1-1): EPEVTQTPSHQVTQMGQEVILRCVPISNHLYFYWYRQILGQKVEFLVSFYNNEISEKSEIFDDQFSVERPDGSNFTLKIRSTKLEDSAMYFCASSDNRRNTEAFFGQGTRLTVV.

This clonotype was seen many times. V usage is TRBV7-2 and J usage is TRBJ2-7; TRBD2 agrees at 11 bases. The V segment lost 4 bases and the J segment 4 bases; nucleotides outside the gene matches: 9. The CDR3 is made up of 16 amino acids. The V gene's germline CDR1 is SGHTA and CDR2 FQGNSA. For the CDR3, the DNA is TGTGCCAGCAGCTCAGAATCCGGGACTAGCGGTTACGAGCAGTACTTC. Translated: CASSSESGTSGYEQYF.

This clonotype appeared many times. The chain is built from TRBV5-1 and TRBJ1-5; tentative D call: TRBD1 (5 bases). CDR1 is SGHRS, CDR2 YFSETQ, per germline. V dropped 4 bases and J dropped 3 bases, with 17 bases sitting between them. The CDR3 contains 16 residues. The CDR3 is CASSPGPSGNNQPQHF. The CDR3 nucleotides read TGCGCCAGCAGCCCGGGGCCATCTGGGAACAATCAGCCCCAGCATTTT.

This clonotype came up many times. The chain links TRBV4-3 to TRBJ2-7; TRBD1 aligns across 7 bases. The CDR3 is 15 amino acids. J gave up 2 bases and V 4 bases, and 8 bases lay outside the gene matches. The V gene's germline CDR1 is LGHNA and CDR2 YSLEER. The CDR3, as DNA: TGCGCCAGCAGCCTCGCAGGGGGTCACACCTACGAGCAGTACTTC. Its protein is CASSLAGGHTYEQYF.